The next 30 T cell receptor beta chains were all read from a single sample in a study of blood T cell repertoires in COVID-19. Clones were sequenced by immunoSEQ multiplex PCR, and TCRdb holds only the in-frame ones, with some missing. The sample carries some 260,000 clones, approximately 88% recorded once. The material sequenced was peripheral blood. These receptors came from a woman in her 30s with acute or convalescent COVID-19.

This chain links TRBV9 with TRBJ2-7; 10 nucleotides match TRBD2. Germline V gene lookup returns CDR1 SGDLS and CDR2 YYNGEE. The V gene end was trimmed by 4 bases and the J gene end by 3 bases; junction bases not matched to a gene: 7. CDR3 length: 15 residues. The DNA of the CDR3 is TGTGCCAGCAGCACGGGCGGGACTAGCGTCTACGAGCAGTACTTC. Translated: CASSTGGTSVYEQYF. The full variable domain, its missing parts supplied by reference TRBV9 and TRBJ2-7, is DSGVTQTPKHLITATGQRVTLRCSPRSGDLSVYWYQQSLDQGLQFLIQYYNGEERAKGNILERFSAQQFPDLHSELNLSSLELGDSALYFCASSTGGTSVYEQYFGPGTRLTVT.

The CDR3 sequence: CASSISLAGVPRNIQYF. In DNA, the CDR3 is TGTGCCAGTAGTATTAGCCTAGCGGGAGTCCCAAGGAACATTCAGTACTTC. The chain employs TRBV19 and TRBJ2-4; 10 nucleotides line up with TRBD2. The CDR3 sequence is 17 residues long. Germline CDR1 LNHDA, CDR2 SQIVND (reference sequence). V shed 3 bases, J shed 7 bases, and the junction held 12 bases outside the gene matches.

This clone was observed a single time. The chain uses TRBV29-1 and TRBJ1-1; D not resolved. Germline loops: CDR1 SQVTM, CDR2 ANQGSEA. V dropped 8 bases and J dropped 7 bases, with 11 bases sitting between them. The length of the CDR3 is 10 residues. The CDR3 region has the DNA TGCAGCTTTGTAGATAATGAAGCTTTCTTT. The encoded protein is CSFVDNEAFF.

This chain joins TRBV7-8 and TRBJ2-3, with a tentative D call TRBD2 (5 bases). V lost 4 bases to trimming and J lost 2 bases, with 19 bases between them. The germline V gene has CDR1 SGHVS and CDR2 FQNEAQ. The CDR3 is made up of 17 amino acids. CDR3 sequence: CASSYSKFGGNTDTQYF. As DNA, the CDR3 is TGTGCCAGCAGCTATAGTAAGTTCGGAGGAAACACAGATACGCAGTATTTT. The whole variable domain, filled in from reference TRBV7-8 and TRBJ2-3, reads GAGVSQSPRYKVAKRGQDVALRCDPISGHVSLFWYQQALGQGPEFLTYFQNEAQLDKSGLPSDRFFAERPEGSVSTLKIQRTQQEDSAVYLCASSYSKFGGNTDTQYFGPGTRLTVL.

This rearrangement joins TRBV4-3 to TRBJ2-1, with D possibly being TRBD1 (6 bases). The ends were cut back, 1 base at V and 4 bases at J, with 11 bases in the middle. The CDR3 is made up of 15 amino acids. Germline CDR1 and CDR2: LGHNA and YSLEER. The CDR3 is CASSQVTGPYNEQFF. CDR3 sequence (DNA): TGCGCCAGCAGCCAAGTTACAGGGCCGTACAATGAGCAGTTCTTC.

Notes on this clone: The same CDR3 can be traced to other DNA sequences in this sample. V usage is TRBV19 and J usage is TRBJ1-3, with D possibly TRBD1 on 5 matching bases. The V and J ends lost 5 bases and 4 bases respectively, with 9 bases between them. The length of the CDR3 is 13 residues. CDR1 is LNHDA and CDR2 is SQIVND in the germline V gene (reference sequence). The CDR3 region is CASSPGSGNTIYF. The DNA of the CDR3 is TGTGCCAGTAGTCCAGGGTCCGGAAACACCATATATTTT.

The V gene is TRBV19, the J gene TRBJ1-4; 7 bases are a match to TRBD1. The CDR3 extends over 13 amino acids. Germline V CDR1 and CDR2: LNHDA, SQIVND (reference sequence). J lost 6 bases, V lost 2 bases, and 0 bases had no gene match. CDR3 sequence reads: CASSIQGDEKLFF. The DNA of the CDR3 is TGTGCCAGTAGTATACAGGGGGATGAAAAACTGTTTTTT.

The chain recombines TRBV19 with TRBJ2-3; 14 nucleotides agree with TRBD2. V was pared by 6 bases and J by 4 bases, with 6 bases of the junction left unmatched. Germline CDR1 LNHDA, CDR2 SQIVND (reference sequence). This CDR3 is built from 16 residues. The CDR3 nucleotides are TGTGCCAGTAGAGAAGGGACTAGCGGGAGAGCAGATACGCAGTATTTT. As protein: CASREGTSGRADTQYF.

V gene TRBV12-5 combines with J gene TRBJ2-2; TRBD2 is a possible D gene (6 bases). Per the germline V gene, CDR1 is LGHNT and CDR2 is FRNRAP. The CDR3 runs 15 residues. With 0 bases removed from V and 5 bases from J, the gap between germline ends came to 10 bases. This CDR3 is CASGLVLGRTGELFF. DNA of the CDR3: TGTGCTAGTGGTTTGGTACTTGGGAGGACCGGGGAGCTGTTTTTT.

The gene calls are TRBV9 and TRBJ1-1; 8 bases are shared with TRBD1. Looked up from germline, CDR1 is SGDLS and CDR2 is YYNGEE. This CDR3 is built from 16 residues. V lost 4 bases, J lost 1 base, and 9 bases stayed unmatched. The chain's CDR3 is CASSHSPGTGNTEAFF. Here the CDR3 DNA reads TGTGCCAGCAGCCATAGTCCCGGGACAGGGAACACTGAAGCTTTCTTT.

This clone was counted a single time. The V call is TRBV7-3, the J call TRBJ2-5, with TRBD1 matching 11 bases. With 5 bases clipped from V and 7 bases from J, the junction kept 3 bases outside the gene matches. The length of the CDR3 is 13 residues. Germline CDR1 and CDR2: SGHTA and FQGTGA. The CDR3 DNA reads as TGTGCCAGCAGCGGGGACAGGGGGACGACCCAGTACTTC. Its protein is CASSGDRGTTQYF.

V and J are TRBV24-1 and TRBJ2-1; 7 bases are shared with TRBD1. The CDR3 totals 13 residues. Germline-derived CDR1 and CDR2 are KGHDR and SFDVKD. With 1 base clipped from V and 9 bases from J, the junction kept 2 bases outside the gene matches. The CDR3 DNA sequence: TGTGCCACCAGTGATTTTGCAGGGGGTGAGCAGTTCTTC. Its protein product is CATSDFAGGEQFF.

The chain couples TRBV7-8 to TRBJ1-3; D is uncertain. Germline values: CDR1 SGHVS, CDR2 FQNEAQ. The CDR3 runs 17 residues. Between the trimmed V and J ends, which lost 2 bases and 0 bases, there was a span of 14 bases. The CDR3 DNA reads TGTGCCAGCAGCTTAACGGTCTCACCCGTCTCTGGAAACACCATATATTTT. Translation gives CASSLTVSPVSGNTIYF.

The chain employs TRBV19 and TRBJ1-1; possible D gene TRBD1, 5 bases. The CDR3 has 15 residues. Germline V lookup: CDR1 LNHDA, CDR2 SQIVND (reference sequence). V lost 4 bases and J lost 4, with 16 bases in between. DNA of the CDR3: TGTGCCAGTAGTACCCTGGCGGGGCTGGGCACTGAAGCTTTCTTT. Protein: CASSTLAGLGTEAFF.

The chain recombines TRBV5-4 with TRBJ1-6, with D maybe TRBD1 (5 bases). This CDR3 has 14 residues. The V and J ends lost 2 bases and 10 bases respectively, with 13 bases between them. The germline gives CDR1 SGHNT, CDR2 YYREEE (reference sequence). The CDR3 sequence: CASSLKTGDSPLHF. In DNA form, the CDR3 reads TGTGCCAGCAGCTTAAAAACAGGAGACTCACCCCTCCACTTT. The whole variable domain, filled in from reference TRBV5-4 and TRBJ1-6, reads ETGVTQSPTHLIKTRGQQVTLRCSSQSGHNTVSWYQQALGQGPQFIFQYYREEENGRGNFPPRFSGLQFPNYSSELNVNALELDDSALYLCASSLKTGDSPLHFGNGTRLTVT.

The chain uses TRBV7-2 and TRBJ2-7; 7 bases agree with TRBD1. This CDR3 has 14 residues. Germline-derived CDR1 and CDR2 are SGHTA and FQGNSA. Germline trimming cut 5 bases from V and 2 bases from J; bases unmatched to any gene: 6. The CDR3 nucleotides are TGTGCCAGCAGCGCGACAGGGACCACCTACGAGCAGTACTTC. Amino acid sequence: CASSATGTTYEQYF.

V usage is TRBV27 and J usage is TRBJ1-2; 7 positions match TRBD1. The germline CDR1 and CDR2 sequences are MNHEY and SMNVEV (reference sequence). The CDR3 has 13 residues. J was trimmed by 8 bases and V by 4 bases; bases with no gene match: 7. The CDR3 here is CASSSSQGRGYTF. CDR3 coding DNA: TGTGCCAGCAGTTCCTCACAGGGGCGAGGCTACACCTTC.

This clone turned up a few times. The rearrangement links TRBV5-4 to TRBJ2-7, with TRBD2 identical over 7 bases. V lost 0 bases to trimming and J lost 6 bases; unmatched junction nucleotides: 3. Germline-derived CDR1 and CDR2 are SGHNT and YYREEE (reference sequence). This CDR3 comprises 13 residues. Here the CDR3 DNA reads TGTGCCAGCAGCTTGGCGGGGGGTAGCGAGCAGTACTTC. Translating it yields CASSLAGGSEQYF.

This clone was seen just once. The chain links TRBV25-1 to TRBJ1-5, with TRBD1 as a possible D gene (6 bases). This CDR3 region has 16 residues. CDR1 is MGHDK, CDR2 SYGVNS, per germline. V gave up 1 base and J gave up 2 bases, with 12 bases separating them. Here the CDR3 reads CASSELGGAGNQPQHF. The CDR3 region has the DNA TGTGCCAGCAGTGAATTAGGGGGGGCGGGCAATCAGCCCCAGCATTTT.

This chain joins TRBV10-3 and TRBJ1-6; 8 bases map to TRBD1. Germline loops: CDR1 ENHRY, CDR2 SYGVKD. J gave up 3 bases and V 9 bases, and 4 bases lay outside the gene matches. The CDR3 totals 14 residues. The CDR3 coding sequence is TGTGCCATAGGACAGGGCCTCTATAATTCACCCCTCCACTTT. Protein: CAIGQGLYNSPLHF.

V gene TRBV19 combines with J gene TRBJ1-4, with D possibly matching TRBD1 (6 bases). Germline V gene data show CDR1 as LNHDA and CDR2 as SQIVND (reference sequence). V lost 5 bases, J lost 3 bases, and 10 bases lay in between. The CDR3 has 14 residues. The CDR3 here is CASSRGGSNEKLFF. The CDR3 DNA reads TGTGCCAGTAGTCGAGGGGGATCTAATGAAAAACTGTTTTTT.

V is TRBV18 and J is TRBJ2-7, with 9 bases lining up with TRBD1. This CDR3 is 15 amino acids long. The V segment lost 1 base and the J segment 8 bases; nucleotides outside the gene matches: 9. Germline-derived CDR1 and CDR2 are KGHSH and LQKENI. CDR3 loop: CASSPLPGQGSKQYF. DNA of the CDR3: TGTGCCAGCTCACCACTTCCGGGACAGGGATCCAAGCAGTACTTC.

This clone showed up just once. V usage is TRBV4-3 and J usage is TRBJ2-7; maybe TRBD1 (6 bases). CDR3 length: 15 residues. The V end was cut by 3 bases, the J end by 3 bases, with 15 bases between. CDR1 is LGHNA and CDR2 is YSLEER in the germline V gene. Here the CDR3 reads CASSQEDRTSYEQYF. The CDR3 DNA reads TGCGCCAGCAGCCAGGAAGACAGGACAAGCTACGAGCAGTACTTC.

The chain is built from TRBV5-4 and TRBJ2-4; 8 positions agree with TRBD1. Trimming took 5 bases from V and 6 from J; bases not matched to a gene: 10. Germline lookup yields CDR1 SGHNT and CDR2 YYREEE (reference sequence). There are 15 residues in the CDR3. Written as DNA, the CDR3 is TGTGCCAGCAGTCTCGATCCCGACAGGGGAAACATTCAGTACTTC. As protein: CASSLDPDRGNIQYF.

The rearrangement uses TRBV5-1 and TRBJ2-1; 7 bases match TRBD2. The CDR3 runs 13 residues. With 4 bases clipped from V and 7 bases from J, the junction kept 5 bases outside the gene matches. The V gene's germline CDR1 is SGHRS and CDR2 YFSETQ. CDR3 protein: CASSRDYSNEQFF. The CDR3, as DNA: TGCGCCAGCAGCAGGGACTACTCAAATGAGCAGTTCTTC.

The V call is TRBV20-1, the J call TRBJ2-5, with D perhaps TRBD1 (5 bases). Germline assignment: CDR1 DFQATT and CDR2 SNEGSKA (reference sequence). The CDR3 contains 11 residues. Trimming cost V 3 bases and J 4 bases, with 6 bases left between them. As DNA, the CDR3 is TGCAGTGCTAGGCAGGGAGAGACCCAGTACTTC. Amino acids: CSARQGETQYF.

CDR3 coding DNA: TGTGCCAGCAGATTGGGGCACACTGAAGCTTTCTTT. Its translation is CASRLGHTEAFF. The chain uses TRBV27 and TRBJ1-1; D is perhaps TRBD1 (5 bases). With 6 bases removed from V and 3 bases from J, the gap between germline ends came to 8 bases. The CDR3 is made up of 12 amino acids. CDR1 and CDR2 (germline): MNHEY, SMNVEV (reference sequence).

The chain combines TRBV9 with TRBJ2-7; TRBD2 matches 10 bases. The V segment lost 0 bases and the J segment 6 bases; nucleotides outside the gene matches: 6. Germline V gives CDR1 SGDLS, CDR2 YYNGEE. This CDR3 is built from 15 residues. The CDR3 nucleotides are TGTGCCAGCAGCGTAGCGATGGTAGCGGGAGGCGAGCAGTACTTC. Translated, it gives CASSVAMVAGGEQYF. Full variable domain (rest looked up from reference TRBV9 and TRBJ2-7): DSGVTQTPKHLITATGQRVTLRCSPRSGDLSVYWYQQSLDQGLQFLIQYYNGEERAKGNILERFSAQQFPDLHSELNLSSLELGDSALYFCASSVAMVAGGEQYFGPGTRLTVT.

The chain combines TRBV5-1 with TRBJ1-6, with 12 bases identical to TRBD1. With V trimmed by 0 bases and J by 14 bases, 6 bases remained unmatched. Germline V gene sequence: CDR1 SGHRS, CDR2 YFSETQ. CDR3 length: 15 amino acids. For the CDR3, the DNA is TGCGCCAGCAGCTTGGCCGGGACAGGGGGCGCAACCCTCCACTTT. Protein product: CASSLAGTGGATLHF.

In nucleotides, the CDR3 is TGTGCCAGTTCTCCGGGACACAAGGCCCCCTATGGCTACACCTTC. This gives the protein CASSPGHKAPYGYTF. The chain links TRBV2 to TRBJ1-2; possible D gene TRBD1, 6 bases. Per the germline V gene, CDR1 is SNHLY and CDR2 is FYNNEI. Deletions cut 9 bases from V and 4 bases from J, with 21 bases between. CDR3 size: 15 residues.